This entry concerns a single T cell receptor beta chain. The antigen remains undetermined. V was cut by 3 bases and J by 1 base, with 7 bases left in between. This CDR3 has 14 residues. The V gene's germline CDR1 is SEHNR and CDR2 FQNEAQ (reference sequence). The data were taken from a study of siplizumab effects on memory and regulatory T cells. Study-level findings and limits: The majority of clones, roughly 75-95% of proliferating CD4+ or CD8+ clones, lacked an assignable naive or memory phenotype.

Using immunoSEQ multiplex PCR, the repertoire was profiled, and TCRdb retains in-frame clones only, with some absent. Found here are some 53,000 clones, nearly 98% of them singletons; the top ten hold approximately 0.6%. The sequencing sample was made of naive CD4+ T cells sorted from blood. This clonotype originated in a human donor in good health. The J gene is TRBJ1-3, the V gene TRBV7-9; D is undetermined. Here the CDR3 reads CASSLWESGNTIYF. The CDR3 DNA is TGTGCCAGCAGCTTGTGGGAATCTGGAAACACCATATATTTT.